The T cell receptor beta chain described here comes from a study of post-analysis software for immune sequencing data. Comment on this clonotype: Its antigen remains unidentified.

This CDR3 region has 13 residues. Trimming stripped 7 bases from V and 0 bases from J, with 13 bases between. Germline-derived CDR1 and CDR2 are SQVTM and ANQGSEA. The TCR beta cDNA libraries contained unique molecular identifiers. The authors obtained roughly 0.5 million cDNA molecules from approximately 1 to 10 million T cells. TCRdb re-called the PCR reads through MiXCR, storing one row per CDR3 protein. This sample has about 810,000 distinct CDR3 sequences; about 53% occur once, and the top ten carry approximately 4.4%. Study outcomes and limitations: In multiple sclerosis, normalized Chao1 diversity was significantly below that of controls. A few TRBV segments, TRBV5-6, TRBV5-1 and TRBV20-1 among them, were found more frequent in patients than controls.

The rearrangement uses TRBV29-1 and TRBJ2-7, with D possibly being TRBD1 (6 bases). The source of this sequence is a girl aged 10 to 17 with multiple sclerosis. The sequencing sample was made of blood. In DNA form, the CDR3 reads TGCAGCGCCTTAACAGGGAACTCCTACGAGCAGTACTTC. Translation gives CSALTGNSYEQYF.